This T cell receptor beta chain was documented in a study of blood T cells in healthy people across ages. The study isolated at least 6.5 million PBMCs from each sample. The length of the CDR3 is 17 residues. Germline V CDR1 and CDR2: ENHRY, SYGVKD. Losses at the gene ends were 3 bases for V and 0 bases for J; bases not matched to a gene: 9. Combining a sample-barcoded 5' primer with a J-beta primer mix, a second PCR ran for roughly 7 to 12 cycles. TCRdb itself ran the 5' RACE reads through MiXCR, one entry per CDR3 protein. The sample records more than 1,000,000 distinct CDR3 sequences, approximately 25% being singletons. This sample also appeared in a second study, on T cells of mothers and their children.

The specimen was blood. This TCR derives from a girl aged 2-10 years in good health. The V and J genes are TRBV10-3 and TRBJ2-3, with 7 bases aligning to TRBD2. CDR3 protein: CAISEEGLAESTDTQYF. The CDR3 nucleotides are TGTGCCATCAGTGAAGAGGGGCTAGCGGAAAGCACAGATACGCAGTATTTT.